The text below deals with one TCR beta chain. Its matching antigen is unknown. These data belong to a study of cytomegalovirus exposure and HLA in healthy donors. Both 60 Vbeta primers and 13 Jbeta primers went into the PCR. Authors' processing steps: Roughly 11 million of the roughly 80 million unique TCR beta chains counted in a later analysis were shared. Sequencing used immunoSEQ multiplex PCR; TCRdb keeps in-frame clones, though not all of them. V and J calls and clone size are those listed in that table; D and trimming were worked out from the DNA. The data show about 130,000 clones, about three quarters seen once. This CDR3 contains 15 residues. CDR1 and CDR2 (germline): ENHRY, SYGVKD. Trimming removed 4 bases at V and 8 bases at J, with 20 bases between. Study observations and caveats: High sensitivity and specificity were reportedly achieved when the classifier diagnosed cytomegalovirus status. Fewer N-insertions (relative to the approximately 670-donor mean) were reportedly seen in an Asian-associated ancestry cluster in a later analysis.

The study sampled nominally healthy donors, though unrecorded immune exposures were likely. The chain joins TRBV10-3 to TRBJ1-2, with no clear D. The sample comprised PBMCs. This TCR was sampled from a woman in her twenties or thirties in good health and CMV-seronegative. The CDR3 sequence is CAISATVGKEGGYTF. The CDR3 coding sequence is TGTGCCATCAGTGCCACAGTCGGGAAGGAAGGAGGCTACACCTTC.